A single TCR beta chain is shown here with its context. These data come from a study of PD-1 blockade in classical Hodgkin lymphoma. Sequencing used immunoSEQ multiplex PCR; TCRdb keeps in-frame clones, though not all of them. The data contain some 45,000 clones, 78% of them seen just once; the ten biggest clones take up over 35%. The time point is: cycle 4 day 1 (C4D1), after less than 7 weeks of nivolumab. Each and every patient relapsed after autologous stem cell transplantation, and patients got differing brentuximab vedotin exposure. V gave up 0 bases and J gave up 1 base, with 9 bases separating them. Germline CDR1 LGHNA, CDR2 YSLEER. The CDR3 totals 15 residues.

The chain combines TRBV4-3 with TRBJ1-2, with unresolved D. The sequence was obtained from a human donor with classical Hodgkin lymphoma. The sample was peripheral blood mononuclear cells (PBMCs), taken before the fourth cycle of nivolumab. CDR3 sequence: CASSQEVNVNYGYTF. Written as DNA, the CDR3 is TGCGCCAGCAGCCAAGAGGTTAACGTTAACTATGGCTACACCTTC.